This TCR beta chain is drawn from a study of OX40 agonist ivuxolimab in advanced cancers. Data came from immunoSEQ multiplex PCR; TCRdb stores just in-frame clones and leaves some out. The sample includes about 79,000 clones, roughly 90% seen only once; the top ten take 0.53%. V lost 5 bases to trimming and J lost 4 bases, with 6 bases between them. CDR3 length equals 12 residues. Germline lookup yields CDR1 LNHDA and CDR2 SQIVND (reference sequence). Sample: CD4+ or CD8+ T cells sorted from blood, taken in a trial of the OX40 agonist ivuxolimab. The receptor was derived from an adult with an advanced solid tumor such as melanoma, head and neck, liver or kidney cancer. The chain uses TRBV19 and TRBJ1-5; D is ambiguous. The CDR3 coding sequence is TGTGCCAGTAGTGTCGGGAATCAGCCCCAGCATTTT. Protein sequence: CASSVGNQPQHF.